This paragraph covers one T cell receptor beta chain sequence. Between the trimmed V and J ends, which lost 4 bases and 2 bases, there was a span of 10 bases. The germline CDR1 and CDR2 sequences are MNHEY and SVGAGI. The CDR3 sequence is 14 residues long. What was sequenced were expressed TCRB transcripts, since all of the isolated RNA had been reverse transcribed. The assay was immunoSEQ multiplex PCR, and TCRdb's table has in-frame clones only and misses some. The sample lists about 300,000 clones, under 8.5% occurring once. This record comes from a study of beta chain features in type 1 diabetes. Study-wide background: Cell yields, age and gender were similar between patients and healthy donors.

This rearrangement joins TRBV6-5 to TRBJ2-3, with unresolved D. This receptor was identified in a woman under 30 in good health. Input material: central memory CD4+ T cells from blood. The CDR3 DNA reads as TGTGCCAGCAGTTTCCAGCGAAACACAGATACGCAGTATTTT. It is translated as CASSFQRNTDTQYF.